The clone carrying this T cell receptor (beta chain) has more than one count but fewer than ten. Its target is unknown. The data were obtained in a study of blood T cells in healthy people across ages. Study conclusions and caveats: Higher naive T cell percentage went strongly together with higher TCR beta diversity.

Alongside a J-beta primer mix, a sample-barcoded 5' primer served in a second PCR lasting about 7 to 12 cycles. Tags on each cDNA molecule came from a template-switch adaptor with 12 random nucleotides. TCRdb analysed the 5' RACE reads with MiXCR anew, one entry per CDR3 protein. The data contain 650,000 to 1,000,000 distinct CDR3 sequences, 30% to 45% of them seen just once; the ten biggest clones take up about an eighth. Input material: blood. The TCR comes from a man aged 18 to 35 in good health.

The CDR3 region is CATSRGYSRAAKDGYTF. In nucleotides, the CDR3 is TGTGCCACCAGCAGAGGGTATAGTAGGGCAGCCAAGGATGGCTACACCTTC. This chain links TRBV15 with TRBJ1-2; D remains ambiguous. Germline V gene data show CDR1 as LNHNV and CDR2 as YYDKDF (reference sequence). The CDR3 totals 17 residues. V lost 1 base, J lost 6 bases, and 21 bases lay in between.